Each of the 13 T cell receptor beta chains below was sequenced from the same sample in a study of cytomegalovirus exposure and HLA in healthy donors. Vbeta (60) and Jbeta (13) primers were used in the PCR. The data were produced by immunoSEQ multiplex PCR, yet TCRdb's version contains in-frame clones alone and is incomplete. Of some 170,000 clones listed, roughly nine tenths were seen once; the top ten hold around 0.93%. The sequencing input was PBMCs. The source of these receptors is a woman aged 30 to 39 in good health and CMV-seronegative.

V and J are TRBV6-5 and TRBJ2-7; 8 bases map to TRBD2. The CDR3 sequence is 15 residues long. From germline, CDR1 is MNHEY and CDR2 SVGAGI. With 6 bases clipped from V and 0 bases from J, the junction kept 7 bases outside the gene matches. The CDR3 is CASSPSGGASYEQYF. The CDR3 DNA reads TGTGCCAGCAGCCCCTCCGGGGGGGCCTCCTACGAGCAGTACTTC.

In DNA, the CDR3 is TGTGCCAGCAGTGAATCGGCCTACGAGCAGTACTTC. Translation: CASSESAYEQYF. The chain recombines TRBV25-1 with TRBJ2-7; D is undetermined. Germline CDR1 reads MGHDK; CDR2 reads SYGVNS. The CDR3 has 12 amino acids. Deletions cut 1 base from V and 2 bases from J, with 3 bases between.

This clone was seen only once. CDR3 in amino acids: CASSVGWGGRASYNEQFF. CDR3 coding DNA: TGTGCCAGCAGCGTAGGGTGGGGCGGAAGGGCCTCCTACAATGAGCAGTTCTTC. The V and J genes are TRBV7-2 and TRBJ2-1; perhaps TRBD1 as D (5 bases). Germline CDR1 is SGHTA and CDR2 is FQGNSA. With 5 bases removed from V and 0 bases from J, the gap between germline ends came to 20 bases. There are 18 residues in the CDR3.

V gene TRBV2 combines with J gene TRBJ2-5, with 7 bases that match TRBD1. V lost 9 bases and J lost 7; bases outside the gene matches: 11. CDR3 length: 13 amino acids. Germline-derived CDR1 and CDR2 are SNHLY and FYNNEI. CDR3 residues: CASLGSPGGTQYF. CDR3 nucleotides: TGTGCCAGTCTCGGGTCCCCAGGGGGGACCCAGTACTTC.

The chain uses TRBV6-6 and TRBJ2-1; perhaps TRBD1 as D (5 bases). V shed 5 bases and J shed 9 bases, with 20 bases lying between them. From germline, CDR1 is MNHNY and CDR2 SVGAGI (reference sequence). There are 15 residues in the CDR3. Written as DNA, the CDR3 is TGTGCCAGCAGTCGAACAAAAACCGACAGAATTGAGCAGTTCTTC. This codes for CASSRTKTDRIEQFF.

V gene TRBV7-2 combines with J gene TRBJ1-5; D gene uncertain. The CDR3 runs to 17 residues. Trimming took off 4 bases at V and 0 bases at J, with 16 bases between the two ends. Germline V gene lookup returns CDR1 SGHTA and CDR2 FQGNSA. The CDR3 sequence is CASSSPWQAYSNQPQHF. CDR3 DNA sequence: TGTGCCAGCAGCTCCCCGTGGCAGGCCTATAGCAATCAGCCCCAGCATTTT.

The chain's CDR3 is CAWSGDRGAYNEQFF. CDR3 DNA: TGTGCCTGGAGTGGGGACAGGGGGGCCTACAATGAGCAGTTCTTC. The V call is TRBV30, the J call TRBJ2-1, with 11 positions matching TRBD1. The germline gives CDR1 GTSNPN, CDR2 SVGIG (reference sequence). V was clipped by 1 base and J by 2 bases; unmatched bases: 1. The CDR3 is made up of 15 amino acids.

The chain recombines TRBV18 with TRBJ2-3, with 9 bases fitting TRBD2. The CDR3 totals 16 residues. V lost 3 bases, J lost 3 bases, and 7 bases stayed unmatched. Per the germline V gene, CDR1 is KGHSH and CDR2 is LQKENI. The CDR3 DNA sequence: TGTGCCAGCTCACCGGCCGCTAGCGGGATTACAGATACGCAGTATTTT. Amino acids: CASSPAASGITDTQYF.

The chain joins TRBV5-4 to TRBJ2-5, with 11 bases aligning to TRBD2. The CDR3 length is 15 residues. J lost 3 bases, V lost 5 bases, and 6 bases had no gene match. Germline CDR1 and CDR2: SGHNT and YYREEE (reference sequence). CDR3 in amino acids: CASSPTSGSEETQYF. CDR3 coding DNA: TGTGCCAGCAGTCCTACTAGCGGGAGTGAAGAGACCCAGTACTTC.

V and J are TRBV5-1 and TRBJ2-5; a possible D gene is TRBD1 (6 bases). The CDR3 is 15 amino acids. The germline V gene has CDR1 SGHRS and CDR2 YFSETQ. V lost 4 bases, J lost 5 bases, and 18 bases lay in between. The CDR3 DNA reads TGCGCCAGCAGCCGTCCCGGGACAAGGGGGGAGACCCAGTACTTC. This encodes CASSRPGTRGETQYF.

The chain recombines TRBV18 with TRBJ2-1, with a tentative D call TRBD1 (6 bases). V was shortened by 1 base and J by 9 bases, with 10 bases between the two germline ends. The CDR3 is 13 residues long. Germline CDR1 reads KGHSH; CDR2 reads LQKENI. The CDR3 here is CASSPRGGGEQFF. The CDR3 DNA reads TGTGCCAGCTCACCACGAGGGGGTGGTGAGCAGTTCTTC.

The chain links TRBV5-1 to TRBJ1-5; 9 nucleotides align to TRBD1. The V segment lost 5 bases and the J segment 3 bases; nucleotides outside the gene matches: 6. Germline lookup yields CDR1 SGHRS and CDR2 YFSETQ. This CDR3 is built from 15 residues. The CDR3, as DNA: TGCGCCAGCAGGGCCGGGACAGGGTACAATCAGCCCCAGCATTTT. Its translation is CASRAGTGYNQPQHF.

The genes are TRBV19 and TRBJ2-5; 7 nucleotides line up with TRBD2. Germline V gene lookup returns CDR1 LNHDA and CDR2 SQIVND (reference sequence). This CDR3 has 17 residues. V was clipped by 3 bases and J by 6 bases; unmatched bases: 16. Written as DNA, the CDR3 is TGTGCCAGTAGTATGGCCTCGGCGGGGGTAAGGGAAAAGACCCAGTACTTC. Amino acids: CASSMASAGVREKTQYF.